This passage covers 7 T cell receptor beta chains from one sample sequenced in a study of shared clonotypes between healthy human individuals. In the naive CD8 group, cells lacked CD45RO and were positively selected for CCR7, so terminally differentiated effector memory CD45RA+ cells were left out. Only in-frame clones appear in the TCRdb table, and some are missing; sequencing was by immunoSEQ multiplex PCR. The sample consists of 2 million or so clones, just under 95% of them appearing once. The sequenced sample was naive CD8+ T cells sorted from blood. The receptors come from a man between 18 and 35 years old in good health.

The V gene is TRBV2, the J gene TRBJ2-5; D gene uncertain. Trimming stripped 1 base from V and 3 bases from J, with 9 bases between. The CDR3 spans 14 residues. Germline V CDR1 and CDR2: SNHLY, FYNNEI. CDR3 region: CASSEVEREETQYF. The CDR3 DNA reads TGTGCCAGCAGTGAAGTGGAACGGGAAGAGACCCAGTACTTC.

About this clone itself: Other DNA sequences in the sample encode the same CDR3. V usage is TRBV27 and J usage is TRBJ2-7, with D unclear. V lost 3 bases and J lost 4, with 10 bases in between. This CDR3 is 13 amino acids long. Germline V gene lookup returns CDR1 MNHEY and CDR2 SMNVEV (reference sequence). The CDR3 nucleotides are TGTGCCAGCAGTTTGGGTGGAGATTACGAGCAGTACTTC. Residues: CASSLGGDYEQYF.

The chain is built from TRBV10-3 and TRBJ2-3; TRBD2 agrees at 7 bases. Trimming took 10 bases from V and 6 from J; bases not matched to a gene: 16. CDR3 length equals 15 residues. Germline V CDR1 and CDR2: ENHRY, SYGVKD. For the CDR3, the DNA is TGTGCCACAGACCCCTACGGGAGAGCGGGGGATACGCAGTATTTT. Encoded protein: CATDPYGRAGDTQYF.

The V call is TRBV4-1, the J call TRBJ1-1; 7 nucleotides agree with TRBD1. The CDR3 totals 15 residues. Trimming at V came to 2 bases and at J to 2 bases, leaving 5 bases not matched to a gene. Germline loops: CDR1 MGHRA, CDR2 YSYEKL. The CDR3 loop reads CASSQHGTANTEAFF. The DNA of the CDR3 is TGCGCCAGCAGCCAACACGGGACAGCTAACACTGAAGCTTTCTTT.

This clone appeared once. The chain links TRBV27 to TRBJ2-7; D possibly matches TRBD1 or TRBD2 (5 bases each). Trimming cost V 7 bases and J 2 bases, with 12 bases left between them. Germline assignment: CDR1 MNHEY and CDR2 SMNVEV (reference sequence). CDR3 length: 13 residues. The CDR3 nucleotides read TGTGCCAGCACCTCCCTGGGGGCCTACGAGCAGTACTTC. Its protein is CASTSLGAYEQYF.

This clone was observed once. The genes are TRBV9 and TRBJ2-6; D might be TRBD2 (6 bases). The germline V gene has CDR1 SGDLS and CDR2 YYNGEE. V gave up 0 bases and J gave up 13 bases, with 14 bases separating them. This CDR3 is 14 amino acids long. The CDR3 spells CASSVVGGAYVLTF. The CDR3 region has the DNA TGTGCCAGCAGCGTAGTCGGAGGGGCCTATGTCCTGACTTTC.

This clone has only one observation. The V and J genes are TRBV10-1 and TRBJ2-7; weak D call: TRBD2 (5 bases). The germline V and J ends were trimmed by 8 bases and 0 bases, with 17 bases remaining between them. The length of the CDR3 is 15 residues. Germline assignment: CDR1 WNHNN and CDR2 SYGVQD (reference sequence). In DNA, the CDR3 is TGCGCCAGCGGCTTGACTACCACCACCTCCTACGAGCAGTACTTC. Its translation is CASGLTTTTSYEQYF.